This T cell receptor beta chain is drawn from a study of OX40 agonist ivuxolimab in advanced cancers. Describing the broader study: Ivuxolimab, which targeted the costimulatory receptor OX40 (CD134), was an agonistic, fully human IgG2 monoclonal antibody. Among the 50 to 55 dose-escalation patients, approximately 20 had hepatocellular carcinoma, 15 melanoma, 9 renal cell carcinoma and 9 head and neck cancer. The paper describes the monotherapy dose-escalation part (N = 52 patients) of the phase I trial of ivuxolimab. Prior anti-PD-1, anti-PD-L1 or anti-CTLA-4 therapy was permitted, and checkpoint inhibitors had been received by about 44% of dose-escalation patients. Peripheral TCRbeta sequencing was intended to test whether TCR sequence diversity was altered and clonal T-cell expansion was caused by ivuxolimab. In the dose-escalation cohort, 70% to 85% of patients were male, and the mean age was roughly 56 years with a range of roughly 23 to 90. Intravenous ivuxolimab was administered to patients every 2 weeks at six dose levels: 0.01, 0.1, 0.3, 1.5, 3 and 10 mg/kg. Three dose-escalation patients achieved partial responses, one with hepatocellular carcinoma and two with cutaneous melanoma. Broader findings and caveats from the paper: Antigen specificity was not determined for the clonally expanded peripheral T cells. After ivuxolimab, CD8+ T cells had more expanded clones than CD4+ T cells on average. In the 0.1-3.0 mg/kg groups, partial responders had among the lowest normalized peripheral clonal expansion, particularly in CD8+ T cells. At doses from 0.1 to 3.0 mg/kg, clonal expansion was seen in both CD4+ and CD8+ blood T cells between baseline and week 6. Low levels of normalized T-cell clonal expansion were also seen in some nonresponding patients.

In the case of this clone: The antigen this receptor binds is unknown. Base-call qualities are not available, and no considerably larger clone is one nucleotide away.

CDR1 is given as SGHTA and CDR2 as FQGNSA, both from the germline V gene. The CDR3, from cysteine to phenylalanine, totals 12 residues. Of the read, only the CDR3 DNA is kept; its 36 bases are in frame from base 1. The V and J ends are trimmed by 0 bases and 8 bases, leaving 7 bases between them. Genomic DNA was isolated from the sorted cells so that the TCRbeta CDR3 region could be sequenced. The immunoSEQ Assay was used for sequencing of TCRbeta CDR3 regions. In TCRdb, the immuneACCESS table is reduced to in-frame sequences with V and J assigned. These tables do not hold every clone; where another copy was compared, an unresolved V gene accounts for under half, and the others remain unexplained. Here the sample has some 76,000 clones; approximately 86% occur a single time. Under 2% of the sample goes to the ten largest clones. The trial excluded patients who had a history of autoimmune disease or were on systemic immunosuppression. Peripheral blood for TCR sequencing was collected from all dose cohorts at baseline, on cycle 4 day 1, and on cycle 7 day 1. Samples came from an open-label, multicenter, first-in-human phase I dose-escalation trial of ivuxolimab. Adults with locally advanced or metastatic melanoma, renal cell, hepatocellular, or head and neck squamous cell carcinoma were enrolled in the trial. Before TCR sequencing, CD4+ T cells and CD8+ T cells were sorted from peripheral blood as separate populations.

The chain was built from TRBV7-2 and TRBJ1-1, with the D gene not confidently named. The sample here was CD4+ or CD8+ T cells sorted from blood, taken in a trial of the OX40 agonist ivuxolimab. This receptor was taken from an adult with an advanced solid tumor such as melanoma, head and neck, liver or kidney cancer. The base sequence is TGTGCCAGCAGCTTAGCGGTGGGGGAAGCTTTCTTT. Translated, this gives CASSLAVGEAFF.